This record covers a single TCR beta chain. Its antigen is as yet unknown. The sample originates from a study of cytomegalovirus exposure and HLA in healthy donors. Study findings and constraints: Cytomegalovirus association was listed for 150 or so TCR beta chains.

Donors showed nominal health when sampled, although they likely had unrecorded immune exposures. 13 Jbeta primers and 60 Vbeta primers were used for the PCR. Generated by immunoSEQ multiplex PCR, the TCRdb table keeps only in-frame clones and is missing some. The sample comprises 150,000 to 200,000 clones, around 68% of which are singletons, and about 2.5% rests with the top ten. The germline CDR1 and CDR2 sequences are MDHEN and SYDVKM. The V end was cut by 1 base, the J end by 6 bases, with 16 bases between. This CDR3 has 16 residues. The origin of this receptor is a woman aged 40 to 50 in good health and CMV-seropositive. Sequenced input: PBMCs. J is TRBJ1-5 and V is TRBV28; D might be TRBD1 (5 bases). CDR3 in DNA: TGTGCCAGCAGTTTATCTTTCGGGGGTTCGGGTCAGCCCCAGCATTTT. Translation: CASSLSFGGSGQPQHF.